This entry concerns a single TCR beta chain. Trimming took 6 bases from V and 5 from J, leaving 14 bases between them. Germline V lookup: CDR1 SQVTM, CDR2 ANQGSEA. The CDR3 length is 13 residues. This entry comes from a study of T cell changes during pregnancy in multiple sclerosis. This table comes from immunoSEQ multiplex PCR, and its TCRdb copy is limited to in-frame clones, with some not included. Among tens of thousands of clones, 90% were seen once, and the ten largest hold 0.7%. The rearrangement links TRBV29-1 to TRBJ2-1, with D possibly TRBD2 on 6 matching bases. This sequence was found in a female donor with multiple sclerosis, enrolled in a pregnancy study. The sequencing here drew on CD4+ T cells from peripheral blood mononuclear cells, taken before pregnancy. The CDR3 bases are TGCAGCGTCCACCCCCGGGGGAACAATGAGCAGTTCTTC. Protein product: CSVHPRGNNEQFF.